The next 32 T cell receptor beta chains were all read from a single sample in a study of T cell responses to AZD1222 COVID-19 vaccine. Produced via immunoSEQ multiplex PCR; TCRdb's table is partial and in-frame only. The profile shows over 150,000 clones, about 92% of them singletons. This sample comprised peripheral blood, obtained on day 0 of AZD1222 vaccination. Receptors were obtained from an adult in good health.

CDR3 in amino acids: CASSLRQRSSGNTIYF. The CDR3 nucleotides are TGTGCCAGCAGCCTTAGACAGAGGAGCTCTGGAAACACCATATATTTT. This rearrangement joins TRBV14 to TRBJ1-3, with TRBD1 as a possible D gene (5 bases). CDR1 and CDR2 from the germline V gene are SGHDN and FVKESK. CDR3 length: 16 residues. V was cut by 4 bases and J by 0 bases, with 13 bases left in between.

The gene calls are TRBV9 and TRBJ2-3; 7 bases map to TRBD1. The length of the CDR3 is 16 residues. Germline V CDR1 and CDR2: SGDLS, YYNGEE. Trimming cost V 4 bases and J 0 bases; bases outside gene matches: 8. The CDR3 reads CASSTRDRLSTDTQYF. In nucleotides, the CDR3 is TGTGCCAGCAGCACTCGGGACAGATTAAGCACAGATACGCAGTATTTT.

The gene calls are TRBV19 and TRBJ1-1, with D maybe TRBD1 (6 bases). CDR1 is LNHDA and CDR2 is SQIVND in the germline V gene (reference sequence). There are 16 residues in the CDR3. Trimming took off 4 bases at V and 4 bases at J, with 19 bases between the two ends. The CDR3 nucleotides read TGTGCCAGTAGTACTACAGGGCCGGCCGTGAGCACTGAAGCTTTCTTT. Protein sequence: CASSTTGPAVSTEAFF. Using reference TRBV19 and TRBJ1-1 for the parts outside the CDR3, the full variable domain is DGGITQSPKYLFRKEGQNVTLSCEQNLNHDAMYWYRQDPGQGLRLIYYSQIVNDFQKGDIAEGYSVSREKKESFPLTVTSAQKNPTAFYLCASSTTGPAVSTEAFFGQGTRLTVV.

About this clone itself: Other DNA sequences within the sample encode an identical CDR3. The gene calls are TRBV19 and TRBJ1-2; 7 positions agree with TRBD1. Germline trimming cut 1 base from V and 4 bases from J; bases unmatched to any gene: 3. This CDR3 has 14 amino acids. Germline lookup yields CDR1 LNHDA and CDR2 SQIVND (reference sequence). CDR3 protein: CASSIGAGGYGYTF. The DNA of the CDR3 is TGTGCCAGTAGTATAGGGGCAGGGGGCTATGGCTACACCTTC.

The chain combines TRBV5-1 with TRBJ1-6; D perhaps matches TRBD1 (5 bases). V lost 4 bases and J 4 bases, leaving 12 bases between the germline ends. The CDR3 has 15 amino acids. The germline V gene encodes CDR1 SGHRS and CDR2 YFSETQ. CDR3 sequence reads: CASSPGDVYNSPLHF. The DNA for the CDR3 is TGCGCCAGCAGCCCCGGGGACGTGTATAATTCACCCCTCCACTTT. Looking up the rest from reference TRBV5-1 and TRBJ1-6 gives the full variable domain: KAGVTQTPRYLIKTRGQQVTLSCSPISGHRSVSWYQQTPGQGLQFLFEYFSETQRNKGNFPGRFSGRQFSNSRSEMNVSTLELGDSALYLCASSPGDVYNSPLHFGNGTRLTVT.

The chain joins TRBV7-8 to TRBJ1-2; 7 nucleotides agree with TRBD1. Germline CDR1 SGHVS, CDR2 FQNEAQ. The CDR3 has 12 residues. Losses at the gene ends were 5 bases for V and 14 bases for J; bases not matched to a gene: 11. CDR3 DNA: TGTGCCAGCAGCCCACCCGCAGGGGGTTATACCTTC. Its protein product is CASSPPAGGYTF.

This chain connects TRBV7-3 to TRBJ2-1; 9 bases fit TRBD1. Germline CDR1 SGHTA, CDR2 FQGTGA. Trimming took 4 bases from V and 9 from J; bases not matched to a gene: 10. The CDR3 is 15 amino acids. Written as DNA, the CDR3 is TGTGCCAGCAGCTCAGGACAGGGGTTAGATGGTGAGCAGTTCTTC. Its translation is CASSSGQGLDGEQFF.

The chain links TRBV6-5 to TRBJ1-1, with no clear D. The CDR3 length is 13 residues. CDR1 is MNHEY, CDR2 SVGAGI, per germline. The V and J ends lost 8 bases and 7 bases respectively, with 17 bases between them. The CDR3 sequence is CASDPPSLDEAFF. The CDR3 DNA is TGTGCCAGCGATCCCCCGTCGCTCGATGAAGCTTTCTTT.

J is TRBJ2-3 and V is TRBV5-1; TRBD2 agrees at 11 bases. The V gene's germline CDR1 is SGHRS and CDR2 YFSETQ. This CDR3 is 16 amino acids long. The J segment lost 2 bases and the V segment lost 3 bases, leaving 5 bases of the junction unmatched. DNA for the CDR3: TGCGCCAGCAGCTCAGGGACTAGCGGATTCACAGATACGCAGTATTTT. This encodes CASSSGTSGFTDTQYF.

The rearrangement links TRBV5-4 to TRBJ1-1, with D uncertain. The V gene lost 4 bases and the J gene lost 2 bases, with 15 bases spanning the gap. CDR1 SGHNT and CDR2 YYREEE come from the germline V gene (reference sequence). This CDR3 region has 15 residues. The CDR3 DNA is TGTGCCAGCAGCCAGAAAGTCAATGGAAACACTGAAGCTTTCTTT. This translates into CASSQKVNGNTEAFF. Together with reference TRBV5-4 and TRBJ1-1, the CDR3 gives the full variable domain: ETGVTQSPTHLIKTRGQQVTLRCSSQSGHNTVSWYQQALGQGPQFIFQYYREEENGRGNFPPRFSGLQFPNYSSELNVNALELDDSALYLCASSQKVNGNTEAFFGQGTRLTVV.

The genes are TRBV29-1 and TRBJ2-3; D might be TRBD2 (5 bases). The germline V and J ends were trimmed by 7 bases and 5 bases, with 16 bases remaining between them. Germline-derived CDR1 and CDR2 are SQVTM and ANQGSEA. The CDR3 consists of 13 residues. Here the CDR3 reads CSGGEGAGDTQYF. CDR3 bases: TGCAGCGGGGGAGAGGGCGCGGGAGATACGCAGTATTTT.

The genes are TRBV20-1 and TRBJ2-7; D possibly corresponds to TRBD2 (6 bases). The V gene lost 3 bases and the J gene lost 6 bases, with 18 bases spanning the gap. This CDR3 spans 14 amino acids. Germline V CDR1 and CDR2: DFQATT, SNEGSKA (reference sequence). CDR3: CSASALEGMGEQYF. The CDR3 region has the DNA TGCAGTGCTAGTGCCTTGGAGGGTATGGGCGAGCAGTACTTC.

V gene TRBV28 combines with J gene TRBJ2-2; TRBD1 might be the D (5 bases). Trimming stripped 7 bases from V and 4 bases from J, with 16 bases between. The CDR3 has 15 amino acids. Germline CDR1 reads MDHEN; CDR2 reads SYDVKM. The DNA of the CDR3 is TGTGCCAGCAACTTAAGGGGCGTGGGCACCGGGGAGCTGTTTTTT. It codes for CASNLRGVGTGELFF.

The J gene is TRBJ2-5, the V gene TRBV9, with a possible D match to TRBD2 (6 bases). Germline CDR1 is SGDLS and CDR2 is YYNGEE. Trimming shortened V by 0 bases and J by 5 bases, and 14 bases separated the two germline ends. This CDR3 region has 15 residues. CDR3 in amino acids: CASSVGDSGWETQYF. In DNA, the CDR3 is TGTGCCAGCAGCGTAGGGGACTCCGGTTGGGAGACCCAGTACTTC.

This chain's CDR3 is CAVKGDYSNQPQHF. CDR3 nucleotide sequence: TGTGCCGTGAAAGGGGATTATAGCAATCAGCCCCAGCATTTT. J is TRBJ1-5 and V is TRBV6-5; maybe TRBD1 (5 bases). Germline lookup yields CDR1 MNHEY and CDR2 SVGAGI. Trimming took off 11 bases at V and 0 bases at J, with 14 bases between the two ends. The CDR3 contains 14 residues.

CDR3 in amino acids: CASSLSLPGTSGGYEQFF. DNA of the CDR3: TGTGCCAGCAGTTTATCCCTACCCGGGACTAGCGGGGGATATGAGCAGTTCTTC. The gene calls are TRBV27 and TRBJ2-1, with TRBD2 identical over 14 bases. J lost 8 bases, V lost 0 bases, and 9 bases had no gene match. Germline lookup yields CDR1 MNHEY and CDR2 SMNVEV (reference sequence). The CDR3 is 18 amino acids.

The rearrangement joins TRBV15 to TRBJ1-3; D might be TRBD1 (6 bases). V lost 0 bases and J 4 bases, leaving 13 bases between the germline ends. Germline CDR1 and CDR2: LNHNV and YYDKDF (reference sequence). The CDR3 spans 16 residues. CDR3 loop: CATSREQGVGGNTIYF. As DNA, the CDR3 is TGTGCCACCAGCAGAGAACAGGGAGTTGGAGGAAACACCATATATTTT.

The gene calls are TRBV6-5 and TRBJ2-2, with 11 bases that match TRBD1. This CDR3 is 15 amino acids long. Germline lookup yields CDR1 MNHEY and CDR2 SVGAGI. Trimming took 6 bases from V and 6 from J; bases not matched to a gene: 6. CDR3 residues: CASRTGQGVPGELFF. The CDR3 DNA follows: TGTGCCAGCAGGACGGGACAGGGGGTCCCCGGGGAGCTGTTTTTT.

The gene calls are TRBV4-1 and TRBJ1-2; D uncertain. This CDR3 has 15 amino acids. Trimming took off 4 bases at V and 6 bases at J, with 18 bases between the two ends. CDR1 MGHRA and CDR2 YSYEKL come from the germline V gene. The CDR3 protein is CASSPLDERKDGYTF. The CDR3 coding sequence is TGCGCCAGCAGCCCGTTAGACGAGAGGAAGGATGGCTACACCTTC.

This chain connects TRBV7-2 to TRBJ2-1; the D gene is possibly TRBD2 (5 bases). CDR3 size: 16 residues. The V end lost 5 bases, the J end lost 6 bases, and 20 bases lay between the germline ends. Germline V CDR1 and CDR2: SGHTA, FQGNSA. The CDR3 DNA reads TGTGCCAGCAGCCCGGACTCTCTCAGTTGGTCCAATGAGCAGTTCTTC. Translated, it gives CASSPDSLSWSNEQFF.

V and J are TRBV5-4 and TRBJ1-5; D unclear. The V end lost 0 bases, the J end lost 5 bases, and 12 bases lay between the germline ends. CDR1 and CDR2 (germline): SGHNT, YYREEE (reference sequence). This CDR3 is 15 amino acids long. This CDR3 is CASSLGGQLDQPQHF. The CDR3 nucleotides are TGTGCCAGCAGCTTGGGTGGCCAGTTAGATCAGCCCCAGCATTTT.

In this sample, this clone turned up a few times. This chain joins TRBV28 and TRBJ2-7; 7 bases map to TRBD1. The CDR3 contains 15 residues. Germline V gene data show CDR1 as MDHEN and CDR2 as SYDVKM. Losses at the gene ends were 6 bases for V and 3 bases for J; bases not matched to a gene: 11. The CDR3 reads CASSEVGQVLYEQYF. CDR3 nucleotides: TGTGCCAGCAGCGAAGTTGGACAGGTACTCTACGAGCAGTACTTC.

The chain links TRBV5-6 to TRBJ2-3; D remains unclear. Trimming shortened V by 2 bases and J by 2 bases, and 12 bases separated the two germline ends. The germline CDR1 and CDR2 sequences are SGHDT and YYEEEE. The CDR3 totals 15 residues. CDR3 in amino acids: CASSFSGIYTDTQYF. CDR3 DNA sequence: TGTGCCAGCAGCTTTTCAGGTATATACACAGATACGCAGTATTTT. The complete variable domain, with remaining parts taken from reference TRBV5-6 and TRBJ2-3, reads DAGVTQSPTHLIKTRGQQVTLRCSPKSGHDTVSWYQQALGQGPQFIFQYYEEEERQRGNFPDRFSGHQFPNYSSELNVNALLLGDSALYLCASSFSGIYTDTQYFGPGTRLTVL.

This sequence joins TRBV5-6 and TRBJ1-5, with D uncertain. This CDR3 is built from 15 residues. CDR1 is SGHDT and CDR2 is YYEEEE in the germline V gene. Trimming pared 2 bases from V and 10 bases from J, leaving 19 bases between. DNA of the CDR3: TGTGCCAGCAGCTTTTCCGGTTACCTCGGAGAACCCCAGCATTTT. The encoded protein is CASSFSGYLGEPQHF. Based on the CDR3 plus reference TRBV5-6 and TRBJ1-5, the full variable domain is DAGVTQSPTHLIKTRGQQVTLRCSPKSGHDTVSWYQQALGQGPQFIFQYYEEEERQRGNFPDRFSGHQFPNYSSELNVNALLLGDSALYLCASSFSGYLGEPQHFGDGTRLSIL.

This chain joins TRBV11-2 and TRBJ1-5; TRBD1 matches at 8 bases. Per the germline V gene, CDR1 is SGHAT and CDR2 is FQNNGV. V was clipped by 3 bases and J by 4 bases; unmatched bases: 14. The CDR3 is 18 residues long. The CDR3 coding sequence is TGTGCCAGCAGCTTGCAACGGAACCAGGGGGCAGGGAATCAGCCCCAGCATTTT. It codes for CASSLQRNQGAGNQPQHF.

The J gene is TRBJ1-2, the V gene TRBV13; TRBD1 matches 8 bases. The CDR3 has 15 residues. Germline CDR1 reads PRHDT; CDR2 reads FYEKMQ (reference sequence). The ends lost 5 bases at V and 1 base at J; junction bases unmatched: 6. The CDR3 coding sequence is TGTGCCAGCAGCGCCTTCGGACAGGGTAACTATGGCTACACCTTC. Its protein product is CASSAFGQGNYGYTF.

The chain recombines TRBV6-1 with TRBJ2-7; tentatively, D is TRBD1 (5 bases). The CDR3 contains 14 residues. Trimming pared 3 bases from V and 4 bases from J, leaving 13 bases between. From germline, CDR1 is MNHNS and CDR2 SASEGT. CDR3 coding DNA: TGTGCCAGCAGTGAGATCAGGGAAAGTTACGAGCAGTACTTC. Residues: CASSEIRESYEQYF.

In its sample, this clone was seen a few times. The chain is built from TRBV5-6 and TRBJ1-2; 7 bases are shared with TRBD1. Trimming removed 1 base from V and 3 bases from J; junction bases left unmatched: 9. The CDR3 consists of 16 residues. Per germline, CDR1 SGHDT and CDR2 YYEEEE. The CDR3 protein is CASSLTGTAVYYGYTF. The CDR3 DNA follows: TGTGCCAGCAGCTTGACCGGGACAGCGGTCTACTATGGCTACACCTTC.

This sequence joins TRBV2 and TRBJ1-4, with 8 bases lining up with TRBD1. Germline assignment: CDR1 SNHLY and CDR2 FYNNEI. J lost 7 bases, V lost 6 bases, and 7 bases had no gene match. The CDR3 sequence is 14 residues long. The CDR3 spells CASREGTGSEKLFF. In DNA form, the CDR3 reads TGTGCCAGCAGGGAGGGGACAGGCTCTGAAAAACTGTTTTTT.

The rearrangement uses TRBV5-6 and TRBJ2-3, with 8 bases that match TRBD2. J was trimmed by 1 base and V by 1 base; bases with no gene match: 2. Germline V gives CDR1 SGHDT, CDR2 YYEEEE. CDR3 size: 15 residues. DNA of the CDR3: TGTGCCAGCAGCTTGAAAGCGGGGGGCACAGATACGCAGTATTTT. This gives the protein CASSLKAGGTDTQYF.

The chain couples TRBV10-1 to TRBJ2-2; D possibly matches TRBD1 or TRBD2 (5 bases each). CDR1 and CDR2 from the germline V gene are WNHNN and SYGVQD (reference sequence). V dropped 5 bases and J dropped 3 bases, with 10 bases sitting between them. The CDR3 totals 14 residues. CDR3 in DNA: TGCGCCAGCAGTCGGGGCAGGGACACCGGGGAGCTGTTTTTT. As protein: CASSRGRDTGELFF.

This chain connects TRBV18 to TRBJ1-2, with 11 bases fitting TRBD1. The V and J ends lost 2 bases and 4 bases, in that order; junction bases with no gene match: 9. This CDR3 is built from 17 residues. CDR1 KGHSH and CDR2 LQKENI come from the germline V gene. Here the CDR3 reads CASSPVPGTGGGYGYTF. CDR3 bases: TGTGCCAGCTCACCAGTCCCCGGGACAGGGGGAGGCTATGGCTACACCTTC.